The clone carrying this TCR beta chain was recorded a few times. For TCR beta, libraries came from iRepertoire HTBI primers and Arm-PCR of CDR3 regions. TCRdb processed the multiplex PCR reads anew with MiXCR; each CDR3 protein has one entry. The repertoire holds 300,000 to 500,000 distinct CDR3 sequences, about a fifth seen once, with roughly 20% in the top ten. This entry is derived from a study of regulatory T cells in long-lasting Graves disease. Study-level background: Over-5-year antithyroid drug use with positive TSH receptor antibodies defined persistent Graves' disease in the study.

The ends were cut back, 7 bases at V and 0 bases at J, with 13 bases in the middle. Germline V gene data show CDR1 as DFQATT and CDR2 as SNEGSKA (reference sequence). The CDR3 runs 15 residues. This sample's time point: persistent/refractory GD, antithyroid drugs over 5 years with positive TRAb. Extracted RNA from PBMCs served as the source of the TCR library. The origin of this receptor is a female donor with Graves disease. This chain connects TRBV20-1 to TRBJ1-6, with no clear D. Source: peripheral blood mononuclear cells (PBMCs), taken when the disease was refractory, from a patient treated with antithyroid drugs. As DNA, the CDR3 is TGCAGTGTTGGTGGAGGGAGCTCCTATAATTCACCCCTCCACTTT. Residues: CSVGGGSSYNSPLHF.